The text below deals with one T cell receptor beta chain. The antigen is not known. This sample is part of a study of cytomegalovirus exposure and HLA in healthy donors. Across the study: The platform used for the roughly 130 validation repertoires matched that of the roughly 670 first-cohort repertoires, a later analysis reported.

Study-wide points: While the bulk of TCR sequences proved rare, some public TCRs turned up in many donors.

Libraries were prepared by immunoSEQ multiplex PCR; TCRdb keeps only in-frame clonotypes and omits some of them. The table lists fewer than 350,000 clones, 85% to 90% of them singletons. The donors belonged to the roughly 110-subject validation cohort, separate from the approximately 670-subject first cohort. The CDR3 is made up of 14 amino acids. Germline lookup yields CDR1 MDHEN and CDR2 SYDVKM. V dropped 6 bases and J dropped 14; count of bases not matched to a gene: 12. The sequencing input was PBMCs. The chain combines TRBV28 with TRBJ1-6; 8 positions agree with TRBD1. The receptor's source is a woman younger than 35 in good health and CMV-seronegative. In nucleotides, the CDR3 is TGTGCCAGCAGCCTGGGACAGGAGGTTGGATCCCTCCACTTT. It specifies CASSLGQEVGSLHF.